This T cell receptor beta chain originates from a study of T-cell memory formation after mild COVID-19. Overall study results and limits: CD4+ bias marked clones expanding day 15 to 37, unlike balanced contracting clones.

Notes on this clonotype: What it binds is not known.

TCRdb itself ran the 5' RACE reads through MiXCR, one entry per CDR3 protein. The sample shows about 270,000 distinct CDR3 sequences, roughly a sixth of them seen only once. Trimming cost V 8 bases and J 13 bases; bases outside gene matches: 9. This CDR3 has 13 amino acids. Germline CDR1 SNHLY, CDR2 FYNNEI. This TCR was sampled from a man aged 18 to 30 who had mild COVID-19 (a few samples of this study predate the infection). Cell type and time point are not known. The chain joins TRBV2 to TRBJ1-6, with 9 nucleotides matching TRBD1. Specimen: PBMCs or a T cell subset sorted from them (not recorded which). DNA of the CDR3: TGTGCCAGCTTCGGGACAGGGATTTCCCCCCTCCACTTT. Translation gives CASFGTGISPLHF. The full variable domain, in which reference TRBV2 and TRBJ1-6 provide the parts outside the CDR3, is EPEVTQTPSHQVTQMGQEVILRCVPISNHLYFYWYRQILGQKVEFLVSFYNNEISEKSEIFDDQFSVERPDGSNFTLKIRSTKLEDSAMYFCASFGTGISPLHFGNGTRLTVT.